These 15 T cell receptor beta chains originate from one sample sequenced in a study of cytomegalovirus exposure and HLA in healthy donors. Profiling relied on immunoSEQ multiplex PCR, and the TCRdb table lists in-frame clones only, not all of them. Seen here are about 100,000 clones, just under 95% observed once, and the top ten hold around 0.85%. The sample consisted of PBMCs. These receptors all come from a woman between 18 and 29 years old in good health and CMV-seronegative.

The chain couples TRBV6-6 to TRBJ1-2; a possible D gene is TRBD1 (5 bases). CDR3 size: 14 residues. Looked up from germline, CDR1 is MNHNY and CDR2 is SVGAGI (reference sequence). V gave up 6 bases and J gave up 2 bases, with 13 bases separating them. CDR3 region: CASRGWDLNYGYTF. CDR3 DNA sequence: TGTGCCAGCAGAGGCTGGGACTTGAACTATGGCTACACCTTC.

The rearrangement links TRBV7-6 to TRBJ1-3; D is perhaps TRBD1 (6 bases). From germline, CDR1 is SGHVS and CDR2 FNYEAQ. CDR3 length: 15 residues. V lost 5 bases and J lost 0, with 11 bases in between. CDR3 DNA sequence: TGTGCCAGCAGCCCCAGGGACAACTCTGGAAACACCATATATTTT. As protein: CASSPRDNSGNTIYF.

The chain combines TRBV9 with TRBJ1-2; TRBD1 is a possible D gene (6 bases). CDR1 SGDLS and CDR2 YYNGEE come from the germline V gene. The CDR3 spans 14 residues. Trimming pared 4 bases from V and 0 bases from J, leaving 10 bases between. The CDR3: CASSSGETNYGYTF. The CDR3 nucleotides are TGTGCCAGCAGCTCAGGGGAAACTAACTATGGCTACACCTTC.

The rearrangement joins TRBV9 to TRBJ2-5; the D gene is possibly TRBD2 (6 bases). Germline CDR1 SGDLS, CDR2 YYNGEE. This CDR3 is built from 15 residues. Trimming took off 3 bases at V and 2 bases at J, with 14 bases between the two ends. The CDR3 loop is CASSAWDSRQETQYF. CDR3 bases: TGTGCCAGCAGCGCCTGGGACTCGAGGCAAGAGACCCAGTACTTC.

V and J are TRBV28 and TRBJ2-3; TRBD2 matches at 10 bases. Germline CDR1 reads MDHEN; CDR2 reads SYDVKM. This CDR3 region has 17 residues. V lost 6 bases to trimming and J lost 2 bases; unmatched junction nucleotides: 11. This CDR3 reads CASRMGWTSGFTDTQYF. CDR3 DNA sequence: TGTGCCAGCAGAATGGGGTGGACTAGCGGATTCACAGATACGCAGTATTTT.

The chain links TRBV27 to TRBJ2-1; 11 bases line up with TRBD2. CDR1 and CDR2 from the germline V gene are MNHEY and SMNVEV (reference sequence). The CDR3 is 13 residues long. V lost 6 bases, J lost 9 bases, and 4 bases stayed unmatched. CDR3 sequence: CASRLGLAGEQFF. The DNA of the CDR3 is TGTGCCAGCAGGCTCGGACTAGCGGGTGAGCAGTTCTTC.

This chain uses TRBV4-3 with TRBJ2-7, with 9 bases that match TRBD2. Germline CDR1 reads LGHNA; CDR2 reads YSLEER. The CDR3 consists of 16 residues. Unmatched junction bases numbered 3, after V lost 0 bases and J lost 0 bases. CDR3 residues: CASSQDAGGSSYEQYF. The DNA of the CDR3 is TGCGCCAGCAGCCAAGACGCGGGGGGGAGCTCCTACGAGCAGTACTTC.

The rearrangement uses TRBV4-1 and TRBJ2-5; 10 positions match TRBD1. Trimming cost V 4 bases and J 5 bases; bases outside gene matches: 1. This CDR3 has 13 amino acids. CDR1 and CDR2 from the germline V gene are MGHRA and YSYEKL. CDR3: CASSRTGGETQYF. The CDR3 DNA reads as TGCGCCAGCAGCCGGACAGGGGGGGAGACCCAGTACTTC.

CDR3 bases: TGTGCCAGCAGCTTACTTACGGTTGAAGCTTTCTTT. It codes for CASSLLTVEAFF. The rearrangement joins TRBV7-2 to TRBJ1-1; D remains unclear. The CDR3 contains 12 residues. Per germline, CDR1 SGHTA and CDR2 FQGNSA. The V end was cut by 2 bases, the J end by 7 bases, with 8 bases between.

The gene calls are TRBV6-5 and TRBJ2-5, with TRBD1 as a possible D gene (6 bases). V dropped 5 bases and J dropped 5 bases, with 12 bases sitting between them. This CDR3 spans 13 amino acids. CDR1 is MNHEY, CDR2 SVGAGI, per germline. The CDR3 region has the DNA TGTGCCAGCAGTCGTGGGGGCAGGGAGACCCAGTACTTC. Amino acid sequence: CASSRGGRETQYF.

The V and J genes are TRBV6-1 and TRBJ2-7, with TRBD1 matching over 7 bases. J gave up 3 bases and V 6 bases, and 8 bases lay outside the gene matches. CDR1 and CDR2 (germline): MNHNS, SASEGT. This CDR3 has 14 amino acids. CDR3 in DNA: TGTGCCAGCAGCTCCCAGGGGGTAATCTACGAGCAGTACTTC. This translates into CASSSQGVIYEQYF.

The chain employs TRBV9 and TRBJ2-7; 12 bases match TRBD1. With V trimmed by 4 bases and J by 1 base, 6 bases remained unmatched. The CDR3 extends over 16 amino acids. Looked up from germline, CDR1 is SGDLS and CDR2 is YYNGEE. The CDR3 DNA is TGTGCCAGCAGCTCGGGACAGGGGGCGAGTTCCTACGAGCAGTACTTC. Translation gives CASSSGQGASSYEQYF.

This chain uses TRBV25-1 with TRBJ2-4, with D perhaps TRBD2 (5 bases). This CDR3 spans 12 amino acids. V was trimmed by 4 bases and J by 11 bases, leaving 12 bases between them. CDR1 is MGHDK, CDR2 SYGVNS, per germline. The CDR3 sequence: CASSVASGVQYF. In DNA form, the CDR3 reads TGTGCCAGCAGTGTGGCCAGCGGAGTTCAGTACTTC.

The chain joins TRBV7-2 to TRBJ1-5, with a tentative D call TRBD1 (6 bases). V lost 1 base, J lost 7 bases, and 17 bases lay in between. The CDR3 has 16 residues. Germline-derived CDR1 and CDR2 are SGHTA and FQGNSA. Here the CDR3 reads CASSLGVRGPGQPQHF. For the CDR3, the DNA is TGTGCCAGCAGCTTAGGGGTCAGGGGCCCGGGCCAGCCCCAGCATTTT. The variable domain in full, completed from reference TRBV7-2 and TRBJ1-5, reads GAGVSQSPSNKVTEKGKDVELRCDPISGHTALYWYRQSLGQGLEFLIYFQGNSAPDKSGLPSDRFSAERTGGSVSTLTIQRTQQEDSAVYLCASSLGVRGPGQPQHFGDGTRLSIL.

The chain has TRBV21-1 and TRBJ2-7; TRBD1 reflects the table's D call only, with no check against the DNA. TRBV21-1 is described as a pseudogene. The CDR3 is 13 residues long. CDR3 amino acids: CASSITGFHEQYF. The CDR3, as DNA: TGTGCCAGCAGCATTACAGGGTTCCACGAGCAGTACTTC.